This record concerns one T cell receptor beta chain sequence. What it binds is not known. With 5 bases removed from V and 7 bases from J, the gap between germline ends came to 20 bases. This CDR3 spans 15 amino acids. Looked up from germline, CDR1 is MGHRA and CDR2 is YSYEKL. This record comes from a study of cytomegalovirus exposure and HLA in healthy donors. General observations from the study: Association of a missense DCLRE1C variant with TCR beta V- and J-gene trimming was reported in a later analysis. Previous analysis showed most TCR beta V segments were productive about 87% or about 30% of the time. Presence/absence comparisons presumed near-even sequencing depth among donors.

Use of 60 Vbeta and 13 Jbeta primers characterized the PCR. Only in-frame clones appear in the TCRdb table, and some are missing; sequencing was by immunoSEQ multiplex PCR. This table has 170,000 or so clones, 65% to 80% appearing once. This TCR was sampled from a woman aged 50 to 60 in good health and CMV-seropositive. The chain couples TRBV4-1 to TRBJ1-1, with D unclear. Sequenced sample: PBMCs. The CDR3 loop is CASSSNLYQVNEAFF. As DNA, the CDR3 is TGCGCCAGCAGCTCCAACCTTTATCAGGTCAATGAAGCTTTCTTT.